Presented here are 8 T cell receptor beta chains from one specimen sequenced in a study of identical twins. TCRdb recomputed calls from the 5' RACE reads with MiXCR, one row per CDR3 protein. The sample carries about 100,000 distinct CDR3 sequences, less than 6.5% recorded once. The sample taken for sequencing was memory T cells sorted from blood. The source of these receptors is a woman aged 45-65 years in good health.

Only a few counts were recorded for this clonotype. The CDR3 here is CASSQDRNNEQFF. The CDR3 DNA follows: TGTGCCAGCAGCCAAGATCGAAACAATGAGCAGTTCTTC. V is TRBV3-1 and J is TRBJ2-1; D ambiguous. Germline V gene lookup returns CDR1 LGHDT and CDR2 YNNKEL (reference sequence). This CDR3 is 13 amino acids long. V was cut by 0 bases and J by 5 bases, with 5 bases left in between.

This clonotype was picked up many times. The chain recombines TRBV29-1 with TRBJ2-3, with D possibly matching TRBD1 (5 bases). V lost 4 bases and J 4 bases, leaving 15 bases between the germline ends. Germline V CDR1 and CDR2: SQVTM, ANQGSEA. The CDR3 is 14 amino acids. This CDR3 reads CSVVRGREPDTQYF. DNA for the CDR3: TGCAGCGTTGTAAGGGGCAGGGAACCAGATACGCAGTATTTT.

This clonotype was recorded at least ten times. The chain links TRBV24-1 to TRBJ1-4; a possible D gene is TRBD1 (5 bases). Trimming took off 2 bases at V and 6 bases at J, with 24 bases between the two ends. This CDR3 is built from 19 residues. Germline values: CDR1 KGHDR, CDR2 SFDVKD. The DNA for the CDR3 is TGTGCCACCAGTGATTCGACTTTAAATAGGGGAGGTGGATATGAAAAACTGTTTTTT. This sequence encodes CATSDSTLNRGGGYEKLFF.

This clonotype was counted many times. This rearrangement joins TRBV29-1 to TRBJ2-5; the D is unclear. V shed 4 bases and J shed 5 bases, with 8 bases lying between them. CDR3 size: 11 residues. CDR1 and CDR2 (germline): SQVTM, ANQGSEA. CDR3 coding DNA: TGCAGCGTTGCTCCCGAGGAGACCCAGTACTTC. The encoded protein is CSVAPEETQYF.

V gene TRBV20-1 combines with J gene TRBJ2-5; 11 bases are a match to TRBD2. The CDR3 sequence is 15 residues long. Germline V gives CDR1 DFQATT, CDR2 SNEGSKA (reference sequence). Trimming removed 2 bases from V and 2 bases from J; junction bases left unmatched: 4. The CDR3 region is CSARLAGGPQETQYF. As DNA, the CDR3 is TGCAGTGCTAGACTAGCGGGAGGCCCACAAGAGACCCAGTACTTC.

At least ten counts were recorded for this clonotype. J is TRBJ2-6 and V is TRBV29-1; D is ambiguous. From germline, CDR1 is SQVTM and CDR2 ANQGSEA. The CDR3 is 13 residues long. The V gene lost 7 bases and the J gene lost 3 bases, with 10 bases spanning the gap. DNA for the CDR3: TGCAGCGCTCTGGTGGGTGGGGCCAACGTCCTGACTTTC. Translated: CSALVGGANVLTF.

In this sample, this clonotype turned up many times. The rearrangement joins TRBV5-4 to TRBJ2-5; D is unresolved. This CDR3 region has 12 residues. Looked up from germline, CDR1 is SGHNT and CDR2 is YYREEE (reference sequence). Trimming removed 4 bases at V and 5 bases at J, with 9 bases between. As DNA, the CDR3 is TGTGCCAGCAGCGCCCCAAGGGAGACCCAGTACTTC. Amino acids: CASSAPRETQYF.

There are many counts of this clonotype. This chain connects TRBV24-1 to TRBJ2-7, with no clear D. With 4 bases removed from V and 0 bases from J, the gap between germline ends came to 12 bases. The length of the CDR3 is 15 residues. CDR1 KGHDR and CDR2 SFDVKD come from the germline V gene. CDR3 sequence: CATSEFLRSSYEQYF. CDR3 coding DNA: TGTGCCACCAGTGAATTTCTCAGAAGCTCCTACGAGCAGTACTTC.